The 8 T cell receptor beta chains reported below all come from one sample, sequenced in a study of regulatory T cells in long-lasting Graves disease. To make TCR beta libraries, researchers used iRepertoire HTBI primers and Arm-PCR of CDR3 regions. Each CDR3 protein is one row after TCRdb ran MiXCR on the multiplex PCR reads. The top ten hold 8.5% to 10% of the sample, which has 450,000 to 700,000 distinct CDR3 sequences, roughly 13% seen once. Time point specified: newly diagnosed GD, antithyroid drugs for less than 3 months. With RNA extracted from PBMCs as input, the TCR library was made. These records were also assigned to another study, of T cells in Graves' hyperthyroidism and ophthalmopathy.

The input for sequencing was peripheral blood mononuclear cells (PBMCs), taken at new diagnosis, from a patient treated with antithyroid drugs. These receptors originate from a man between 25 and 39 years old with Graves disease.

This clonotype was seen a handful of times. CDR3 DNA: TGCAGTGCTACCTTACCTTGGGGGAGGGCGGGGGATACGCAGTATTTT. It translates to CSATLPWGRAGDTQYF. The chain links TRBV20-1 to TRBJ2-3; 7 positions agree with TRBD2. Germline V CDR1 and CDR2: DFQATT, SNEGSKA (reference sequence). This CDR3 spans 16 amino acids. The V and J ends lost 4 bases and 6 bases, in that order; junction bases with no gene match: 16.

Worth noting for this clonotype: A single base separates this from a much larger clone, so it may be a read error. Written as DNA, the CDR3 is TGTGCCAGTACCTCGACAGGGGGCGGGGAAGAGACCCAGTACTTC. Protein product: CASTSTGGGEETQYF. The chain is built from TRBV19 and TRBJ2-5, with 10 bases lining up with TRBD1. J lost 3 bases, V lost 7 bases, and 8 bases had no gene match. The germline CDR1 and CDR2 sequences are LNHDA and SQIVND (reference sequence). The CDR3 totals 15 residues.

This clonotype was recorded a few times. The V and J genes are TRBV14 and TRBJ1-4; D not resolved. CDR1 SGHDN and CDR2 FVKESK come from the germline V gene. V was clipped by 2 bases and J by 4 bases, with 14 bases between them. The CDR3 has 16 amino acids. This CDR3 reads CASSQRRVGSNEKLFF. The CDR3 DNA follows: TGTGCCAGCAGCCAAAGGAGGGTGGGAAGTAATGAAAAACTGTTTTTT. Full variable domain (rest looked up from reference TRBV14 and TRBJ1-4): EAGVTQFPSHSVIEKGQTVTLRCDPISGHDNLYWYRRVMGKEIKFLLHFVKESKQDESGMPNNRFLAERTGGTYSTLKVQPAELEDSGVYFCASSQRRVGSNEKLFFGSGTQLSVL.

This clonotype was seen only a few times. J is TRBJ1-1 and V is TRBV19, with D perhaps matching TRBD1 (5 bases). Germline values: CDR1 LNHDA, CDR2 SQIVND (reference sequence). This CDR3 contains 17 residues. V was cut by 5 bases and J by 4 bases, with 23 bases left in between. The CDR3 nucleotides are TGTGCCAGTAGTCCCGACGGCAGGGCGGTGGGGGTCACTGAAGCTTTCTTT. Its protein product is CASSPDGRAVGVTEAFF. The full variable domain, with the rest looked up from reference TRBV19 and TRBJ1-1, is DGGITQSPKYLFRKEGQNVTLSCEQNLNHDAMYWYRQDPGQGLRLIYYSQIVNDFQKGDIAEGYSVSREKKESFPLTVTSAQKNPTAFYLCASSPDGRAVGVTEAFFGQGTRLTVV.

Many counts were recorded for this clonotype. The rearrangement joins TRBV20-1 to TRBJ1-1, with TRBD1 as a possible D gene (5 bases). Trimming took 0 bases from V and 5 from J, leaving 10 bases between them. CDR1 and CDR2 (germline): DFQATT, SNEGSKA (reference sequence). The CDR3 has 13 residues. The CDR3 spells CSAREPGLTEAFF. The CDR3 DNA is TGCAGTGCTAGAGAACCGGGACTGACTGAAGCTTTCTTT.

This clonotype was observed many times. The chain is built from TRBV5-1 and TRBJ2-7, with 7 bases lining up with TRBD2. V lost 4 bases to trimming and J lost 0 bases; unmatched junction nucleotides: 19. Looked up from germline, CDR1 is SGHRS and CDR2 is YFSETQ. This CDR3 contains 19 residues. DNA for the CDR3: TGCGCCAGCAGCCGCAGCTGGGAGGTGGGAGGGCCTAGCTCCTACGAGCAGTACTTC. It yields the protein CASSRSWEVGGPSSYEQYF.

The chain is built from TRBV4-1 and TRBJ2-7, with 8 bases fitting TRBD2. This CDR3 comprises 16 residues. Germline V gene lookup returns CDR1 MGHRA and CDR2 YSYEKL. V was clipped by 3 bases and J by 2 bases; unmatched bases: 9. CDR3 sequence reads: CASSQGASGHAYEQYF. The CDR3 nucleotides are TGCGCCAGCAGCCAGGGCGCTAGCGGGCATGCCTACGAGCAGTACTTC.

This chain uses TRBV11-3 with TRBJ2-3; D is uncertain. CDR1 SGHNT and CDR2 YENEEA come from the germline V gene. This CDR3 region has 12 residues. V shed 4 bases and J shed 6 bases, with 8 bases lying between them. The CDR3 protein is CASSSWADTQYF. The CDR3 DNA follows: TGTGCCAGCAGCTCCTGGGCCGATACGCAGTATTTT.